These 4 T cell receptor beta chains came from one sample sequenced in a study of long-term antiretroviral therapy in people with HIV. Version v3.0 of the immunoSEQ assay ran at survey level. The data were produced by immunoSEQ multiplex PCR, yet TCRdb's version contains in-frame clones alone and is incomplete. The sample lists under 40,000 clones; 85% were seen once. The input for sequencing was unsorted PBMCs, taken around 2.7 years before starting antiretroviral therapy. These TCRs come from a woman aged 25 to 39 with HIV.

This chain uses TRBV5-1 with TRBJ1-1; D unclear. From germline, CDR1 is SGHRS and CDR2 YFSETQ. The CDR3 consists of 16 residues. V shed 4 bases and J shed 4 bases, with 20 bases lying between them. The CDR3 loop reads CASSNQIPQAVTEAFF. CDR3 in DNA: TGCGCCAGCAGCAATCAGATACCCCAAGCGGTCACTGAAGCTTTCTTT. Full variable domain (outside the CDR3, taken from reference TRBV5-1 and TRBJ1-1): KAGVTQTPRYLIKTRGQQVTLSCSPISGHRSVSWYQQTPGQGLQFLFEYFSETQRNKGNFPGRFSGRQFSNSRSEMNVSTLELGDSALYLCASSNQIPQAVTEAFFGQGTRLTVV.

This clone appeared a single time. CDR3 residues: CASSWDREEAFF. The CDR3 DNA is TGTGCCAGTAGCTGGGACAGGGAAGAAGCTTTCTTT. The V gene is TRBV19, the J gene TRBJ1-1; 9 positions agree with TRBD1. The V segment lost 6 bases and the J segment 8 bases; nucleotides outside the gene matches: 4. This CDR3 contains 12 residues. Germline loops: CDR1 LNHDA, CDR2 SQIVND (reference sequence).

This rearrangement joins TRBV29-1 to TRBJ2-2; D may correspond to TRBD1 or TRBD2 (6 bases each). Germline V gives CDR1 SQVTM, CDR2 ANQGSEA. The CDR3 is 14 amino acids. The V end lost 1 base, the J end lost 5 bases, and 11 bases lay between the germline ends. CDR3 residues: CSVEGGARTGELFF. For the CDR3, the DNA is TGCAGCGTTGAAGGGGGGGCCAGGACCGGGGAGCTGTTTTTT.

CDR3 amino acids: CASSLPLENSGNTIYF. The CDR3 nucleotides read TGTGCCAGCAGCTTGCCATTGGAGAACTCTGGAAACACCATATATTTT. The chain recombines TRBV7-9 with TRBJ1-3; D remains unclear. Germline CDR1 reads SEHNR; CDR2 reads FQNEAQ (reference sequence). The CDR3 length is 16 residues. V was pared by 3 bases and J by 0 bases, with 12 bases between.